These T cell receptor beta chains were read from a single sample in a study of blood T cell repertoires in COVID-19. TCRdb keeps only in-frame clones here, not all; method: immunoSEQ multiplex PCR. The sample records more than 150,000 clones, around 80% being singletons. The sequenced sample consisted of PBMCs or T cells enriched from blood (not recorded which). The receptors here all came from a woman between 50 and 59 years old who had recovered from COVID-19. The CDR3 runs from the conserved cysteine through the conserved F or W. A D gene is named only where the DNA matches it firmly. Size is stated for part of the rows, as once, few or many counts, or as a class when the clone is expanded.

CDR3 | DNA | J | size | D | V
CASGRTGGTEAFF | TGTGCCAGCGGGAGGACAGGGGGCACTGAAGCTTTCTTT | TRBJ1-1 | - | TRBD1 | TRBV6-5
CASRSIRGGGETQYF | TGTGCCAGCAGGTCAATTAGAGGGGGGGGAGAGACCCAGTACTTC | TRBJ2-5 | - | - | TRBV11-2
CASSLVRSTDTQYF | TGCGCCAGCAGCTTGGTGCGGTCCACAGATACGCAGTATTTT | TRBJ2-3 | - | - | TRBV5-1
CASSPYVADEQFF | TGTGCCAGCAGTCCCTATGTCGCGGATGAGCAGTTCTTC | TRBJ2-1 | - | - | TRBV7-3
CSATEPGYNEQFF | TGCAGTGCTACTGAGCCGGGCTACAATGAGCAGTTCTTC | TRBJ2-1 | - | - | TRBV20-1
CASSRTAQTPQPQHF | TGTGCCAGCAGTCGGACAGCTCAAACCCCACAGCCCCAGCATTTT | TRBJ1-5 | - | - | TRBV6-5
CASRRYSGTSGSEQYF | TGTGCCAGCAGGCGATACTCCGGGACTAGCGGGAGCGAGCAGTACTTC | TRBJ2-7 | once | TRBD2 | TRBV27
CASSPLGTGHMRDTEAFF | TGTGCCAGCAGTCCACTCGGGACAGGACATATGAGGGACACTGAAGCTTTCTTT | TRBJ1-1 | - | TRBD1 | TRBV28
CASSYSPASGIYNEQFF | TGTGCCAGCAGTTACTCTCCCGCTAGCGGGATTTACAATGAGCAGTTCTTC | TRBJ2-1 | - | TRBD2 | TRBV6-2/TRBV6-3
CATTDGTGRYEQYF | TGTGCCACAACCGACGGGACAGGAAGATACGAGCAGTACTTC | TRBJ2-7 | few | TRBD1 | TRBV6-5
CASAVGGDYGYTF | TGTGCCAGCGCAGTGGGGGGAGACTATGGCTACACCTTC | TRBJ1-2 | - | - | TRBV18
CASSLDRGRTGELFF | TGTGCCAGCAGCTTAGACAGGGGGCGCACCGGGGAGCTGTTTTTT | TRBJ2-2 | - | TRBD1 | TRBV7-2
CATSREGQGNGELFF | TGTGCCACCAGCAGAGAAGGACAGGGAAACGGGGAGCTGTTTTTT | TRBJ2-2 | - | TRBD1 | TRBV15
CSVLLLGGYTF | TGCAGCGTTTTGTTGCTCGGTGGCTACACCTTC | TRBJ1-2 | - | - | TRBV29-1
CASTKGGVAGRDEQFF | TGCGCCAGCACCAAAGGCGGGGTAGCGGGAAGGGATGAGCAGTTCTTC | TRBJ2-1 | - | TRBD2 | TRBV5-1
CASSLVEAGELFF | TGTGCCAGCAGCTTAGTCGAGGCCGGGGAGCTGTTTTTT | TRBJ2-2 | few | - | TRBV13
CASSVMEGGTGELFF | TGTGCCAGCAGCGTGATGGAGGGTGGTACCGGGGAGCTGTTTTTT | TRBJ2-2 | once | - | TRBV9
CASSLSGNEQFF | TGCGCCAGCAGCTTGTCAGGGAATGAGCAGTTCTTC | TRBJ2-1 | once | - | TRBV5-1
CAWSHPQSGRYGYTF | TGTGCCTGGAGTCACCCCCAATCAGGGCGGTATGGCTACACCTTC | TRBJ1-2 | - | - | TRBV30
CATSENTGSEAFF | TGTGCCACCAGTGAAAATACAGGGAGTGAAGCTTTCTTT | TRBJ1-1 | few | - | TRBV24-1
CASSLEAVSSYNEQFF | TGTGCCAGCAGCTTGGAAGCGGTTAGCTCCTACAATGAGCAGTTCTTC | TRBJ2-1 | - | - | TRBV5-6
CASSTWTSGSPQYF | TGTGCCAGTAGTACTTGGACTAGCGGGAGTCCGCAGTACTTC | TRBJ2-7 | few | TRBD2 | TRBV19
CASGRGQGLNTEAFF | TGTGCTAGTGGCCGCGGACAGGGGTTGAACACTGAAGCTTTCTTT | TRBJ1-1 | - | TRBD1 | TRBV12-5
CAIRATWNTGELFF | TGTGCCATCAGGGCGACTTGGAACACCGGGGAGCTGTTTTTT | TRBJ2-2 | - | - | TRBV27
CASSPPFREKLFF | TGTGCCAGCTCACCACCGTTTAGAGAAAAACTGTTTTTT | TRBJ1-4 | once | - | TRBV18
CASSLSGRVFYGYTF | TGTGCCAGCAGTTTATCGGGCAGGGTGTTCTATGGCTACACCTTC | TRBJ1-2 | - | - | TRBV27
CASSLGQGTGELFF | TGTGCCAGCAGCTTAGGGCAGGGGACCGGGGAGCTGTTTTTT | TRBJ2-2 | few | - | TRBV7-2
CASSKFGGRTPCYTF | TGTGCCAGCAGCAAGTTCGGGGGAAGGACCCCATGCTACACCTTC | TRBJ1-2 | - | - | TRBV21-1
CASSPPGTSGMGNIQYF | TGTGCCAGCAGCCCCCCCGGGACTAGCGGGATGGGAAACATTCAGTACTTC | TRBJ2-4 | - | TRBD2 | TRBV7-8
CASTGTSGGMWSDEQFF | TGTGCCAGCACCGGGACTAGCGGAGGGATGTGGTCGGATGAGCAGTTCTTC | TRBJ2-1 | - | TRBD2 | TRBV13
CASSQVSFGNTIYF | TGCGCCAGCAGCCAAGTTTCGTTTGGAAACACCATATATTTT | TRBJ1-3 | - | - | TRBV4-1
CASSYDSMNTEAFF | TGTGCCAGCAGCTACGACTCAATGAACACTGAAGCTTTCTTT | TRBJ1-1 | once | - | TRBV11-2
CASSFAGKYEKLFF | TGTGCCAGCAGTTTTGCAGGGAAGTATGAAAAACTGTTTTTT | TRBJ1-4 | - | - | TRBV28
CASSSFAAGGFNEQFF | TGCGCCAGCAGCTCCTTCGCGGCGGGAGGTTTCAATGAGCAGTTCTTC | TRBJ2-1 | - | TRBD2 | TRBV5-1
CASSLGDSSEQETQYF | TGCGCCAGCAGCTTGGGGGACTCGAGCGAGCAAGAGACCCAGTACTTC | TRBJ2-5 | - | - | TRBV5-1
CATSATGSYTGELFF | TGTGCCACCAGCGCCACAGGGTCGTACACCGGGGAGCTGTTTTTT | TRBJ2-2 | - | - | TRBV15
CASSQRRRQPTGELFF | TGCGCCAGCAGTCAAAGGAGGAGACAACCCACCGGGGAGCTGTTTTTT | TRBJ2-2 | once | - | TRBV23-1
CASSFLASGTGELFF | TGTGCCAGCAGCTTTCTAGCATCCGGCACCGGGGAGCTGTTTTTT | TRBJ2-2 | few | - | TRBV14
CASSQTSGSWNEQFF | TGCGCCAGCAGCCAGACTAGCGGATCATGGAATGAGCAGTTCTTC | TRBJ2-1 | - | TRBD2 | TRBV4-1
CASGFTVTDTQYF | TGTGCTAGTGGTTTCACGGTTACAGATACGCAGTATTTT | TRBJ2-3 | - | - | TRBV12-5
CASSGGLAKRPSTGELFF | TGCGCCAGCAGCGGGGGACTAGCTAAACGTCCGTCCACCGGGGAGCTGTTTTTT | TRBJ2-2 | - | TRBD2 | TRBV5-1
CSPAPPGPNYGYTF | TGCAGCCCAGCCCCTCCAGGGCCGAACTATGGCTACACCTTC | TRBJ1-2 | few | - | TRBV29-1
CASSLATVAKNIQYF | TGTGCCAGCAGCTTGGCCACAGTAGCCAAAAACATTCAGTACTTC | TRBJ2-4 | - | - | TRBV5-8
CASSPGYDSEKLFF | TGTGCCAGCAGTCCGGGGTACGACTCTGAAAAACTGTTTTTT | TRBJ1-4 | - | - | TRBV27
CASSYNRGLAGETQYF | TGTGCCAGCAGCTATAACCGAGGACTAGCGGGGGAGACCCAGTACTTC | TRBJ2-5 | - | TRBD2 | TRBV5-4
CASSLGYSGLSYEQYF | TGTGCCAGCAGCTTAGGATATAGCGGGCTTTCCTACGAGCAGTACTTC | TRBJ2-7 | - | TRBD2 | TRBV7-2
CASSEAVPGGNEQFF | TGTGCCAGCAGTGAAGCGGTGCCCGGCGGAAATGAGCAGTTCTTC | TRBJ2-1 | - | - | TRBV2
CASSLSGNEQFF | TGTGCCAGCAGCTTAAGCGGCAATGAGCAGTTCTTC | TRBJ2-1 | - | - | TRBV7-3
CASSRGVNEQFF | TGCGCCAGCAGTCGAGGCGTCAATGAGCAGTTCTTC | TRBJ2-1 | few | - | TRBV23-1
CASSFRGQPLNTEAFF | TGTGCCAGCAGTTTTCGGGGTCAGCCACTGAACACTGAAGCTTTCTTT | TRBJ1-1 | - | - | TRBV28
CATSESGGAQGYTF | TGTGCCACCAGTGAGTCAGGGGGCGCTCAGGGCTACACCTTC | TRBJ1-2 | - | TRBD1 | TRBV24-1
CASSLGGQGRREQYF | TGTGCCAGCAGCTTAGGGGGACAGGGGAGGCGGGAGCAGTACTTC | TRBJ2-7 | - | TRBD1 | TRBV7-9
CASSKNRGPSDTQYF | TGTGCCAGCAGCAAAAACAGGGGGCCCTCAGATACGCAGTATTTT | TRBJ2-3 | many | TRBD1 | TRBV7-8
CASSPKRVSLAGVSTDTQYF | TGTGCCAGCAGCCCCAAAAGAGTTTCCTTGGCGGGAGTAAGCACAGATACGCAGTATTTT | TRBJ2-3 | - | TRBD2 | TRBV4-2
CASIPWNGVVGGELFF | TGTGCCAGCATCCCGTGGAACGGGGTTGTCGGCGGGGAGCTGTTTTTT | TRBJ2-2 | - | - | TRBV5-6